This T cell receptor beta chain was captured in a study of T-cell memory formation after mild COVID-19. Study as a whole: The TCR clusters were mostly specific to one donor. Study-wide results and caveats: Clones that got smaller from day 15 to 85 had even CD4/CD8, while clones growing later tipped toward CD4+. Cross-reactive memory apparently joined, as some responding clones appeared in pre-infection memory.

Of note for this clonotype: The target antigen is unknown.

TCRdb analysed the 5' RACE reads with MiXCR anew, one entry per CDR3 protein. The sample consists of approximately 250,000 distinct CDR3 sequences, 15% to 19% of them appearing once. The sequenced sample was PBMCs or a T cell subset sorted from them (not recorded which). This receptor was identified in an adult woman who had mild COVID-19 (a few samples of this study predate the infection). Cell type and time point are not known.

The CDR3 sequence is CASSYSLNQPQHF. The DNA of the CDR3 is TGTGCCAGCAGTTACTCATTAAATCAGCCCCAGCATTTT. The chain joins TRBV12-3 or TRBV12-4 to TRBJ1-5; D is unresolved. Between the trimmed V and J ends, which lost 4 bases and 4 bases, there was a span of 8 bases. The CDR3 sequence is 13 residues long.